Listed below are T cell receptor beta chains from one sample, sequenced in a study of cytomegalovirus exposure and HLA in healthy donors. Assay: immunoSEQ multiplex PCR; the TCRdb copy retains only in-frame clones and omits some. The profile shows about 130,000 clones, about a sixth of them singletons. Sequencing was performed on PBMCs. Source of these receptors: a female donor in good health and CMV-seropositive. Both conserved end residues are part of each CDR3. A D gene is named only where the DNA matches it firmly. Only part of the rows carry a size: once, few, many, or a class if the clone is expanded.

j_call: TRBJ2-7; clone_size: few; d_call: NA; cdr3_length: 11; v_call: TRBV2; cdr3_aa: CASQGEYEQYF; cdr3_nt: TGTGCCTCCCAGGGCGAATACGAGCAGTACTTC
j_call: TRBJ2-2; clone_size: few; d_call: TRBD1; cdr3_length: 17; v_call: TRBV19; cdr3_aa: CASTTTTGAENTGELFF; cdr3_nt: TGTGCCAGCACCACTACGACAGGGGCGGAGAACACCGGGGAGCTGTTTTTT
j_call: TRBJ1-2; clone_size: few; d_call: TRBD1; cdr3_length: 16; v_call: TRBV4-3; cdr3_aa: CASSPIWTGTNYGYTF; cdr3_nt: TGCGCCAGCAGCCCAATCTGGACAGGGACCAACTATGGCTACACCTTC
j_call: TRBJ1-2; clone_size: few; d_call: NA; cdr3_length: 13; v_call: TRBV19; cdr3_aa: CASSHGTLYGYTF; cdr3_nt: TGTGCCAGTAGCCACGGGACTCTCTATGGCTACACCTTC
j_call: TRBJ1-4; clone_size: few; d_call: NA; cdr3_length: 16; v_call: TRBV4-3; cdr3_aa: CASSQDFRATNEKLFF; cdr3_nt: TGCGCCAGCAGCCAAGATTTCAGGGCGACTAATGAAAAACTGTTTTTT
j_call: TRBJ1-4; clone_size: few; d_call: TRBD1; cdr3_length: 13; v_call: TRBV19; cdr3_aa: CATQQGWDEKLFF; cdr3_nt: TGTGCCACTCAACAGGGGTGGGATGAAAAACTGTTTTTT
j_call: TRBJ2-3; clone_size: few; d_call: TRBD2; cdr3_length: 16; v_call: TRBV10-3; cdr3_aa: CAISDTSGSGVDTQYF; cdr3_nt: TGTGCCATCAGTGATACTAGCGGGAGTGGCGTAGATACGCAGTATTTT
j_call: TRBJ1-1; clone_size: few; d_call: NA; cdr3_length: 14; v_call: TRBV10-3; cdr3_aa: CAIAVQGLNTEAFF; cdr3_nt: TGTGCCATCGCCGTACAGGGTTTGAACACTGAAGCTTTCTTT
j_call: TRBJ2-3; clone_size: NA; d_call: TRBD2; cdr3_length: 16; v_call: TRBV5-6; cdr3_aa: CASSWGTSGGVDTQYF; cdr3_nt: TGTGCCAGCAGCTGGGGGACTAGCGGGGGTGTAGATACGCAGTATTTT
j_call: TRBJ2-7; clone_size: few; d_call: TRBD1; cdr3_length: 14; v_call: TRBV5-1; cdr3_aa: CASSSSGTGDEQYF; cdr3_nt: TGCGCCAGCAGCTCCAGCGGGACAGGGGACGAGCAGTACTTC
j_call: TRBJ2-7; clone_size: NA; d_call: NA; cdr3_length: 13; v_call: TRBV7-2; cdr3_aa: CASSFFMAGEQYF; cdr3_nt: TGTGCCAGCAGCTTCTTTATGGCAGGGGAGCAGTACTTC
j_call: TRBJ1-4; clone_size: NA; d_call: TRBD1; cdr3_length: 15; v_call: TRBV5-1; cdr3_aa: CASSYMTGGAEKLFF; cdr3_nt: TGCGCCAGCAGCTACATGACAGGGGGGGCCGAAAAACTGTTTTTT
j_call: TRBJ1-6; clone_size: NA; d_call: TRBD1; cdr3_length: 16; v_call: TRBV9; cdr3_aa: CASSAQRDRYNSPLHF; cdr3_nt: TGTGCCAGCAGCGCCCAGAGGGACAGATATAATTCACCCCTCCACTTT
j_call: TRBJ1-2; clone_size: few; d_call: TRBD1; cdr3_length: 15; v_call: TRBV6-5; cdr3_aa: CASSRRQGANYGYTF; cdr3_nt: TGTGCCAGCAGTCGGAGACAGGGAGCTAACTATGGCTACACCTTC
j_call: TRBJ1-5; clone_size: few; d_call: NA; cdr3_length: 17; v_call: TRBV7-2; cdr3_aa: CASSLFPRQSGNQPQHF; cdr3_nt: TGTGCCAGCAGCTTATTCCCACGACAGTCTGGTAATCAGCCCCAGCATTTT
j_call: TRBJ1-1; clone_size: few; d_call: TRBD1; cdr3_length: 15; v_call: TRBV5-1; cdr3_aa: CASSGYRGANTEAFF; cdr3_nt: TGCGCCAGCAGCGGATACAGGGGGGCGAACACTGAAGCTTTCTTT
j_call: TRBJ2-3; clone_size: few; d_call: TRBD1; cdr3_length: 16; v_call: TRBV9; cdr3_aa: CASSLGQGEGTDTQYF; cdr3_nt: TGTGCCAGCAGCCTCGGACAGGGGGAAGGCACAGATACGCAGTATTTT
j_call: TRBJ2-7; clone_size: NA; d_call: NA; cdr3_length: 15; v_call: TRBV5-1; cdr3_aa: CASSVGHFNEDEQYF; cdr3_nt: TGCGCCAGCAGCGTCGGACATTTTAACGAGGACGAGCAGTACTTC
j_call: TRBJ2-1; clone_size: NA; d_call: NA; cdr3_length: 16; v_call: TRBV6-6; cdr3_aa: CASSYSRGGELNEQFF; cdr3_nt: TGTGCCAGCAGTTACTCAAGGGGGGGCGAGTTGAATGAGCAGTTCTTC
j_call: TRBJ2-3; clone_size: few; d_call: TRBD2; cdr3_length: 18; v_call: TRBV27; cdr3_aa: CASSLTSGRAGPTDTQYF; cdr3_nt: TGTGCCAGCAGTTTAACTAGCGGGAGGGCCGGTCCCACAGATACGCAGTATTTT
j_call: TRBJ2-7; clone_size: NA; d_call: NA; cdr3_length: 14; v_call: TRBV7-9; cdr3_aa: CASSLQIRAGEQYF; cdr3_nt: TGTGCCAGCAGCTTACAGATCAGGGCAGGGGAGCAGTACTTC
j_call: TRBJ2-5; clone_size: NA; d_call: TRBD1; cdr3_length: 16; v_call: TRBV6-1; cdr3_aa: CASSEAYTGGRETQYF; cdr3_nt: TGTGCCAGCAGTGAAGCGTATACAGGGGGCAGGGAGACCCAGTACTTC
j_call: TRBJ2-7; clone_size: NA; d_call: TRBD1; cdr3_length: 15; v_call: TRBV27; cdr3_aa: CASSGKGQGWDEQYF; cdr3_nt: TGTGCCAGCAGTGGAAAGGGACAGGGTTGGGACGAGCAGTACTTC
j_call: TRBJ1-1; clone_size: NA; d_call: TRBD1; cdr3_length: 13; v_call: TRBV5-5; cdr3_aa: CASSGTANTEAFF; cdr3_nt: TGTGCCAGCAGCGGGACAGCTAACACTGAAGCTTTCTTT
j_call: TRBJ2-7; clone_size: few; d_call: NA; cdr3_length: 13; v_call: TRBV10-3; cdr3_aa: CAIAGSVSYEQYF; cdr3_nt: TGTGCCATCGCAGGTTCAGTGAGCTACGAGCAGTACTTC
j_call: TRBJ2-7; clone_size: few; d_call: NA; cdr3_length: 15; v_call: TRBV7-9; cdr3_aa: CASSLGTGSSYEQYF; cdr3_nt: TGTGCCAGCAGCTTAGGCACGGGGAGCTCCTACGAGCAGTACTTC
j_call: TRBJ1-1; clone_size: NA; d_call: TRBD1; cdr3_length: 16; v_call: TRBV28; cdr3_aa: CASSPGQGGTVTRAFF; cdr3_nt: TGTGCCAGCAGTCCCGGACAGGGTGGGACGGTGACAAGAGCTTTCTTT
j_call: TRBJ2-4; clone_size: NA; d_call: NA; cdr3_length: 14; v_call: TRBV4-3; cdr3_aa: CASSQGGTGNIQYF; cdr3_nt: TGCGCCAGCAGCCAAGGGGGAACAGGGAACATTCAGTACTTC
j_call: TRBJ1-1; clone_size: NA; d_call: NA; cdr3_length: 14; v_call: TRBV18; cdr3_aa: CASSPIGGFTEAFF; cdr3_nt: TGTGCCAGCTCACCAATCGGGGGTTTCACTGAAGCTTTCTTT
j_call: TRBJ1-5; clone_size: NA; d_call: TRBD1; cdr3_length: 15; v_call: TRBV28; cdr3_aa: CASSLYRGFNQPQHF; cdr3_nt: TGTGCCAGCAGTTTATACAGGGGGTTCAATCAGCCCCAGCATTTT
j_call: TRBJ2-3; clone_size: NA; d_call: NA; cdr3_length: 14; v_call: TRBV5-4; cdr3_aa: CASSHKRDTDTQYF; cdr3_nt: TGTGCCAGCAGCCATAAACGGGACACAGATACGCAGTATTTT
j_call: TRBJ1-1; clone_size: NA; d_call: NA; cdr3_length: 14; v_call: TRBV2; cdr3_aa: CASSEIGVYTEAFF; cdr3_nt: TGTGCCAGCAGTGAAATCGGGGTTTACACTGAAGCTTTCTTT
j_call: TRBJ2-2; clone_size: few; d_call: NA; cdr3_length: 13; v_call: TRBV6-5; cdr3_aa: CASTVGSTGELFF; cdr3_nt: TGTGCCAGCACCGTGGGCAGCACCGGGGAGCTGTTTTTT
j_call: TRBJ1-5; clone_size: few; d_call: NA; cdr3_length: 15; v_call: TRBV27; cdr3_aa: CASSLWEGASQPQHF; cdr3_nt: TGTGCCAGCAGTTTATGGGAGGGTGCAAGTCAGCCCCAGCATTTT
j_call: TRBJ1-3; clone_size: NA; d_call: NA; cdr3_length: 16; v_call: TRBV9; cdr3_aa: CANSAGGGQSGNTIYF; cdr3_nt: TGTGCCAACAGCGCGGGGGGGGGACAATCTGGAAACACCATATATTTT
j_call: TRBJ2-5; clone_size: few; d_call: NA; cdr3_length: 16; v_call: TRBV28; cdr3_aa: CASSLFRASWSETQYF; cdr3_nt: TGTGCCAGCAGTTTATTCAGGGCTTCTTGGAGTGAGACCCAGTACTTC
j_call: TRBJ1-1; clone_size: NA; d_call: TRBD1; cdr3_length: 13; v_call: TRBV5-6; cdr3_aa: CASSQGQWLEAFF; cdr3_nt: TGTGCCAGCAGCCAGGGACAGTGGCTTGAAGCTTTCTTT
j_call: TRBJ2-2; clone_size: few; d_call: NA; cdr3_length: 18; v_call: TRBV4-3; cdr3_aa: CASSQGGPGGLGFGELFF; cdr3_nt: TGCGCCAGCAGCCAAGGCGGACCCGGGGGGCTTGGTTTCGGGGAGCTGTTTTTT
j_call: TRBJ1-6; clone_size: NA; d_call: NA; cdr3_length: 15; v_call: TRBV2; cdr3_aa: CASVPGNPYNSPLHF; cdr3_nt: TGTGCCAGCGTCCCGGGGAATCCCTATAATTCACCCCTCCACTTT
j_call: TRBJ1-2; clone_size: few; d_call: TRBD1; cdr3_length: 13; v_call: TRBV18; cdr3_aa: CASSPQGGYGYTF; cdr3_nt: TGTGCCAGCTCACCCCAGGGGGGCTATGGCTACACCTTC
j_call: TRBJ1-4; clone_size: few; d_call: NA; cdr3_length: 14; v_call: TRBV2; cdr3_aa: CASSLGAISAGLFF; cdr3_nt: TGTGCCAGCAGTTTAGGGGCCATAAGTGCTGGACTGTTTTTT
j_call: TRBJ2-7; clone_size: few; d_call: NA; cdr3_length: 16; v_call: TRBV7-3; cdr3_aa: CASSLNVLGQYYEQYF; cdr3_nt: TGTGCCAGCAGCTTAAATGTTTTAGGACAGTACTACGAGCAGTACTTC
j_call: TRBJ1-6; clone_size: NA; d_call: NA; cdr3_length: 16; v_call: TRBV21-1; cdr3_aa: CASSKGRSSYNSPLHF; cdr3_nt: TGTGCCAGCAGCAAAGGTCGCAGCTCCTATAATTCACCCCTCCACTTT
j_call: TRBJ2-7; clone_size: NA; d_call: TRBD2; cdr3_length: 15; v_call: TRBV6-1; cdr3_aa: CASSLTSGLTGEQYF; cdr3_nt: TGTGCCAGCAGTTTAACTAGCGGTCTGACGGGGGAGCAGTACTTC
j_call: TRBJ2-7; clone_size: few; d_call: NA; cdr3_length: 14; v_call: TRBV9; cdr3_aa: CASSVLPGSYEQYF; cdr3_nt: TGTGCCAGCAGCGTCCTCCCCGGCTCCTACGAGCAGTACTTC
j_call: TRBJ1-1; clone_size: few; d_call: NA; cdr3_length: 15; v_call: TRBV4-2; cdr3_aa: CASSPFNIGGAEAFF; cdr3_nt: TGTGCCAGCAGCCCCTTCAATATCGGCGGGGCTGAAGCTTTCTTT
j_call: TRBJ2-1; clone_size: NA; d_call: TRBD2; cdr3_length: 16; v_call: TRBV5-4; cdr3_aa: CASSLLGGRAVNEQFF; cdr3_nt: TGTGCCAGCAGCTTGTTAGGCGGGAGGGCCGTCAATGAGCAGTTCTTC
j_call: TRBJ1-5; clone_size: NA; d_call: NA; cdr3_length: 14; v_call: TRBV2; cdr3_aa: CASSAAGQGQPQHF; cdr3_nt: TGTGCCAGCAGTGCTGCGGGGCAAGGTCAGCCCCAGCATTTT
j_call: TRBJ2-6; clone_size: NA; d_call: NA; cdr3_length: 14; v_call: TRBV6-6; cdr3_aa: CASTGFSGANVLTF; cdr3_nt: TGTGCCAGCACCGGGTTCTCTGGGGCCAACGTCCTGACTTTC
j_call: TRBJ2-3; clone_size: few; d_call: NA; cdr3_length: 16; v_call: TRBV5-4; cdr3_aa: CASSPPGGAGTDTQYF; cdr3_nt: TGTGCCAGCAGCCCCCCCGGCGGTGCCGGCACAGATACGCAGTATTTT
j_call: TRBJ2-1; clone_size: few; d_call: TRBD1; cdr3_length: 14; v_call: TRBV27; cdr3_aa: CASSTGTGYNEQFF; cdr3_nt: TGTGCCAGCAGCACCGGGACAGGCTACAATGAGCAGTTCTTC
j_call: TRBJ2-3; clone_size: few; d_call: TRBD1; cdr3_length: 16; v_call: TRBV5-3; cdr3_aa: CARSSPRDRVTDTQYF; cdr3_nt: TGTGCCAGAAGCTCCCCACGGGACAGGGTAACAGATACGCAGTATTTT
j_call: TRBJ2-6; clone_size: few; d_call: NA; cdr3_length: 15; v_call: TRBV5-1; cdr3_aa: CASSLEQAGANVLTF; cdr3_nt: TGCGCCAGCAGCTTGGAACAGGCTGGGGCCAACGTCCTGACTTTC